The next 25 T cell receptor beta chains were all read from a single sample in a study of shared clonotypes between healthy human individuals. The assay was immunoSEQ multiplex PCR, and TCRdb's table has in-frame clones only and misses some. The sample records over 800,000 clones, roughly 92% being singletons. CD45RO negativity and positive selection for CCR7 defined naive CD8 cells, a population that excluded terminally differentiated effector memory CD45RA+ cells. The sequenced sample consisted of naive CD8+ T cells sorted from blood. The origin of the receptors is a man under 40 in good health.

J is TRBJ2-3 and V is TRBV27; D is unclear. The CDR3 runs 12 residues. Germline-derived CDR1 and CDR2 are MNHEY and SMNVEV (reference sequence). V shed 4 bases and J shed 5 bases, with 7 bases lying between them. In DNA form, the CDR3 reads TGTGCCAGCAGTTGGGCCGGAGATACGCAGTATTTT. Translating it yields CASSWAGDTQYF.

To note about this clone: Other DNA sequences in the sample encode the same CDR3. This chain connects TRBV4-1 to TRBJ2-7; D is ambiguous. V lost 0 bases and J 2 bases, leaving 8 bases between the germline ends. This CDR3 is built from 14 residues. Germline CDR1 is MGHRA and CDR2 is YSYEKL. This CDR3 reads CASSQEPGPYEQYF. CDR3 DNA: TGCGCCAGCAGCCAAGAACCCGGCCCCTACGAGCAGTACTTC.

The chain couples TRBV4-1 to TRBJ2-7; 8 bases align to TRBD2. The V and J ends lost 1 base and 4 bases, in that order; junction bases with no gene match: 3. CDR3 length equals 14 residues. Germline values: CDR1 MGHRA, CDR2 YSYEKL. CDR3 residues: CASSQAGGWYEQYF. CDR3 bases: TGCGCCAGCAGCCAAGCGGGAGGGTGGTACGAGCAGTACTTC.

The chain carries TRBV6-7 and TRBJ1-5; D is undetermined. TRBV6-7 is assigned to the ORF class and has an uncertain function. The CDR3 has 12 residues. V was trimmed by 4 bases and J by 6 bases, leaving 7 bases between them. CDR3 in amino acids: CASSSPLQPQHF. The CDR3 nucleotides read TGTGCCAGCAGTTCCCCCCTTCAGCCCCAGCATTTT.

This rearrangement joins TRBV19 to TRBJ1-1, with D unresolved. The CDR3 has 13 residues. V shed 4 bases and J shed 1 base, with 7 bases lying between them. The V gene's germline CDR1 is LNHDA and CDR2 SQIVND (reference sequence). The CDR3, as DNA: TGTGCCAGTAGTAACCTGAGGAACACTGAAGCTTTCTTT. Its translation: CASSNLRNTEAFF.

This clone has just one count. The chain links TRBV6-4 to TRBJ2-1, with 15 positions matching TRBD2. The CDR3 runs to 19 residues. Per the germline V gene, CDR1 is MRHNA and CDR2 is SNTAGT. The V segment lost 3 bases and the J segment 1 base; nucleotides outside the gene matches: 7. CDR3 loop: CASSETGLAGGVSYNEQFF. In DNA, the CDR3 is TGTGCCAGCAGTGAGACGGGACTAGCGGGAGGCGTTTCCTACAATGAGCAGTTCTTC.

V usage is TRBV11-2 and J usage is TRBJ2-5; maybe TRBD1 (8 bases). The CDR3 sequence is 19 residues long. Germline V lookup: CDR1 SGHAT, CDR2 FQNNGV. The V end lost 1 base, the J end lost 5 bases, and 26 bases lay between the germline ends. DNA of the CDR3: TGTGCCAGCAGCTTAGGGAGGACAGGGAGGGGTGGGCCGGAGGAGACCCAGTACTTC. This codes for CASSLGRTGRGGPEETQYF.

This clone was counted a few times. The rearrangement uses TRBV5-1 and TRBJ2-1, with 12 bases aligning to TRBD2. The CDR3 is 15 residues long. The germline V gene encodes CDR1 SGHRS and CDR2 YFSETQ. V shed 4 bases, J shed 8 bases, and the junction held 7 bases outside the gene matches. In nucleotides, the CDR3 is TGCGCCAGCAGCACAGGACTAGCGGGAATCGATGAGCAGTTCTTC. Encoded protein: CASSTGLAGIDEQFF.

V and J are TRBV15 and TRBJ2-7; TRBD2 matches 14 bases. This CDR3 is 16 amino acids long. Per the germline V gene, CDR1 is LNHNV and CDR2 is YYDKDF (reference sequence). J was trimmed by 5 bases and V by 7 bases; bases with no gene match: 10. DNA for the CDR3: TGTGCCACCACGACTAGCGGGAGGGCCAGAGTCGACGAGCAGTACTTC. Protein: CATTTSGRARVDEQYF.

The CDR3: CASSFEVAAGGFNEQFF. The DNA of the CDR3 is TGTGCCAGCAGCTTCGAAGTCGCGGCGGGCGGGTTCAATGAGCAGTTCTTC. The chain couples TRBV7-9 to TRBJ2-1, with D possibly TRBD2 on 5 matching bases. Germline values: CDR1 SEHNR, CDR2 FQNEAQ (reference sequence). The CDR3 runs to 17 residues. The V end was cut by 3 bases, the J end by 6 bases, with 21 bases between.

This clone was picked up one time. The chain couples TRBV27 to TRBJ2-5; D unresolved. With 2 bases removed from V and 5 bases from J, the gap between germline ends came to 12 bases. The V gene's germline CDR1 is MNHEY and CDR2 SMNVEV (reference sequence). The CDR3 length is 14 residues. The CDR3 DNA reads as TGTGCCAGCAGTTTAGTCGGCCCGAGGGAGACCCAGTACTTC. This encodes CASSLVGPRETQYF.

The V call is TRBV30, the J call TRBJ1-1; no clear D. Germline loops: CDR1 GTSNPN, CDR2 SVGIG (reference sequence). The V end was cut by 4 bases, the J end by 4 bases, with 16 bases between. This CDR3 has 14 amino acids. CDR3 amino acids: CAWTPVDDFTEAFF. The CDR3, as DNA: TGTGCCTGGACCCCGGTGGACGATTTCACTGAAGCTTTCTTT.

The V call is TRBV14, the J call TRBJ2-7; the D gene could be TRBD1 or TRBD2 (5 bases each). Germline V gives CDR1 SGHDN, CDR2 FVKESK. The V and J ends lost 3 bases and 6 bases respectively, with 15 bases between them. The CDR3 has 14 residues. Here the CDR3 reads CASSHSGTAREQYF. CDR3 nucleotide sequence: TGTGCCAGCAGCCACTCCGGGACCGCTCGCGAGCAGTACTTC. Drawing the rest from reference TRBV14 and TRBJ2-7, the complete variable domain is EAGVTQFPSHSVIEKGQTVTLRCDPISGHDNLYWYRRVMGKEIKFLLHFVKESKQDESGMPNNRFLAERTGGTYSTLKVQPAELEDSGVYFCASSHSGTAREQYFGPGTRLTVT.

J is TRBJ2-3 and V is TRBV19; 12 nucleotides line up with TRBD2. Germline V gives CDR1 LNHDA, CDR2 SQIVND (reference sequence). V trimming: 5 bases; J trimming: 6 bases; junction bases outside the gene matches: 9. CDR3 length equals 16 residues. The CDR3, as DNA: TGTGCCAGTAGTTTCGGACTAGCGGGGCAGCTGGATACGCAGTATTTT. Its protein product is CASSFGLAGQLDTQYF.

J is TRBJ2-5 and V is TRBV7-9; 8 bases map to TRBD1. Germline V lookup: CDR1 SEHNR, CDR2 FQNEAQ (reference sequence). This CDR3 has 16 amino acids. Losses at the gene ends were 8 bases for V and 3 bases for J; bases not matched to a gene: 14. CDR3 amino acids: CASQFWGTGGEETQYF. The CDR3, as DNA: TGTGCCAGCCAGTTCTGGGGGACAGGAGGGGAAGAGACCCAGTACTTC.

V and J are TRBV25-1 and TRBJ2-5, with D possibly matching TRBD1 (6 bases). This CDR3 is built from 14 residues. The germline V and J ends were trimmed by 10 bases and 3 bases, with 18 bases remaining between them. Germline lookup yields CDR1 MGHDK and CDR2 SYGVNS. The CDR3 DNA is TGTGCCACCCTTGCAATACAGGGAAAAGAGACCCAGTACTTC. The encoded protein is CATLAIQGKETQYF.

The V gene is TRBV7-9, the J gene TRBJ2-3; 8 positions agree with TRBD2. The CDR3 is 15 amino acids. Trimming cost V 5 bases and J 5 bases; bases outside gene matches: 9. Germline V lookup: CDR1 SEHNR, CDR2 FQNEAQ (reference sequence). The CDR3 bases are TGTGCCAGCAGCCAGACTAGCGCAGAAGTAGATACGCAGTATTTT. Amino acid sequence: CASSQTSAEVDTQYF. The whole variable domain, remainder taken from reference TRBV7-9 and TRBJ2-3, is DTGVSQNPRHKITKRGQNVTFRCDPISEHNRLYWYRQTLGQGPEFLTYFQNEAQLEKSRLLSDRFSAERPKGSFSTLEIQRTEQGDSAMYLCASSQTSAEVDTQYFGPGTRLTVL.

This clone has only one observation. V usage is TRBV27 and J usage is TRBJ1-2; TRBD1 might be the D (6 bases). V was clipped by 6 bases and J by 1 base, with 12 bases between them. CDR1 MNHEY and CDR2 SMNVEV come from the germline V gene (reference sequence). The length of the CDR3 is 14 residues. Here the CDR3 DNA reads TGTGCCAGCAGAGGCGACAGGCGTAACTATGGCTACACCTTC. This encodes CASRGDRRNYGYTF.

V usage is TRBV5-4 and J usage is TRBJ1-1; no definite D call. The V end lost 0 bases, the J end lost 6 bases, and 9 bases lay between the germline ends. This CDR3 region has 13 residues. Germline CDR1 and CDR2: SGHNT and YYREEE (reference sequence). This CDR3 is CASSLEGIAEAFF. In DNA form, the CDR3 reads TGTGCCAGCAGCTTGGAGGGAATCGCTGAAGCTTTCTTT.

This chain links TRBV19 with TRBJ2-2; the D is unclear. The V gene's germline CDR1 is LNHDA and CDR2 SQIVND (reference sequence). V lost 3 bases, J lost 11 bases, and 10 bases lay in between. This CDR3 is built from 12 residues. CDR3 DNA: TGTGCCAGTAGTATGCCCCCCCGAGAGCTGTTTTTT. Its translation: CASSMPPRELFF.

The count of this clone is one. The junction departs from germline at one end; a sequencing error may be responsible. The J gene is TRBJ2-7, the V gene TRBV5-6; possibly TRBD1 or TRBD2 for D (5 bases each). The CDR3 runs 12 residues. Germline CDR1 is SGHDT and CDR2 is YYEEEE. The CDR3 protein is CASSFWGTAQVF. DNA for the CDR3: TGTGCCAGCAGCTTCTGGGGGACCGCCCAGGTTTTC.

The chain uses TRBV9 and TRBJ2-1, with 14 bases aligning to TRBD2. The CDR3 has 17 residues. V trimming: 4 bases; J trimming: 6 bases; junction bases outside the gene matches: 9. The germline V gene encodes CDR1 SGDLS and CDR2 YYNGEE. The CDR3 DNA sequence: TGTGCCAGCAGCCCGAGGGGGGGGACTAGCGGGAGCAATGAGCAGTTCTTC. Amino acid sequence: CASSPRGGTSGSNEQFF.

This rearrangement joins TRBV4-3 to TRBJ2-6; 10 bases match TRBD1. The CDR3 contains 18 residues. From germline, CDR1 is LGHNA and CDR2 YSLEER. The junction had 4 bases not matched to a gene; V was cut back by 1 base and J by 1 base. CDR3 sequence (DNA): TGCGCCAGCAGCCAAGTTGCGGGACAGGGGTCTGGGGCCAACGTCCTGACTTTC. It yields the protein CASSQVAGQGSGANVLTF.

The chain is built from TRBV29-1 and TRBJ2-6; D may match TRBD1 or TRBD2 (5 bases each). Germline-derived CDR1 and CDR2 are SQVTM and ANQGSEA. There are 14 residues in the CDR3. V lost 3 bases, J lost 4 bases, and 10 bases lay in between. CDR3 amino acids: CSVEAGTGANVLTF. CDR3 nucleotide sequence: TGCAGCGTTGAGGCCGGGACCGGGGCCAACGTCCTGACTTTC.

The V call is TRBV9, the J call TRBJ2-7, with TRBD1 matching 7 bases. The V segment lost 3 bases and the J segment 5 bases; nucleotides outside the gene matches: 17. Germline V CDR1 and CDR2: SGDLS, YYNGEE. CDR3 length: 17 residues. As DNA, the CDR3 is TGTGCCAGCAGCGGAGGGGGCGGATGGGGGCCCGACCACGAGCAGTACTTC. Translation gives CASSGGGGWGPDHEQYF.